This T cell receptor (beta chain) was sequenced in a study of PD-L1 blockade in urothelial cancer. The wider study: Of under 30 patients, approximately 23 were males with bladder-origin urothelial cancer. The median number of T cells present in blood samples was 130,000 to 150,000. Investigators checked blood 3 weeks (second dose) and 6 weeks after treatment start.

The germline gives CDR1 SGHRS, CDR2 YFSETQ. V was trimmed by 0 bases and J by 6 bases, leaving 19 bases between them. This CDR3 comprises 17 residues. Spike-ins of synthetic TCR analog templates went into each PCR. Generated by immunoSEQ multiplex PCR, the TCRdb table keeps only in-frame clones and is missing some. The sample has 100,000 to 150,000 clones; 86% are singletons. The time point is: peripheral blood 6 weeks after treatment start. The rearrangement joins TRBV5-1 to TRBJ2-1; D ambiguous. The sequencing used PBMCs, collected around atezolizumab (anti-PD-L1) treatment. This sequence originates from a man aged 50-60 years with urothelial cancer. The CDR3 DNA is TGCGCCAGCAGCTTGGTCTCTATAGCCGGTTCCACCAATGAGCAGTTCTTC. Amino acid sequence: CASSLVSIAGSTNEQFF.